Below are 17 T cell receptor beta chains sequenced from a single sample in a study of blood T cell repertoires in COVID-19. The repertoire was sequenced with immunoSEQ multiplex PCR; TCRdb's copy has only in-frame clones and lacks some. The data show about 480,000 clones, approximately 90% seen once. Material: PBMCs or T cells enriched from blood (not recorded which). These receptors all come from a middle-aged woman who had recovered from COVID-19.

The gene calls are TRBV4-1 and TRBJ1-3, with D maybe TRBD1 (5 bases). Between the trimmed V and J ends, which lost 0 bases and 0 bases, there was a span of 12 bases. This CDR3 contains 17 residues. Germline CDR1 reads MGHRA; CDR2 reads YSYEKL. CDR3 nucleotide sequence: TGCGCCAGCAGCCAAGAGGTACAGGCTCTCTCTGGAAACACCATATATTTT. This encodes CASSQEVQALSGNTIYF.

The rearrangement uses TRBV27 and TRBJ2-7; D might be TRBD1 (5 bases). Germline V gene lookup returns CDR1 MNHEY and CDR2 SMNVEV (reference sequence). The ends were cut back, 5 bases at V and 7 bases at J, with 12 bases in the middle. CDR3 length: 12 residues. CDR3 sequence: CASSPGHREQYF. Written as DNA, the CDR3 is TGTGCCAGCAGTCCCGGACATAGGGAGCAGTACTTC.

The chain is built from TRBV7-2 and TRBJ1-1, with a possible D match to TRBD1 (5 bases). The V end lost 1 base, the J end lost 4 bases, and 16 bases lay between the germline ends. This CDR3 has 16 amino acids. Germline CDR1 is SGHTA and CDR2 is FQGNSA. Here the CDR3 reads CASSLDLKQAVTEAFF. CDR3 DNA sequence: TGTGCCAGCAGCTTAGATTTAAAACAGGCCGTCACTGAAGCTTTCTTT.

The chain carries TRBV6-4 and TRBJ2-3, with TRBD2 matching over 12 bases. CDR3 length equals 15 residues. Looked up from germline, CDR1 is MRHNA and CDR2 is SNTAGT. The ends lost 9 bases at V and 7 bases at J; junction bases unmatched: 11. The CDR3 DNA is TGTGCCAGACACGGGGGACTAGCGGGTGGCAATACGCAGTATTTT. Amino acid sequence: CARHGGLAGGNTQYF.

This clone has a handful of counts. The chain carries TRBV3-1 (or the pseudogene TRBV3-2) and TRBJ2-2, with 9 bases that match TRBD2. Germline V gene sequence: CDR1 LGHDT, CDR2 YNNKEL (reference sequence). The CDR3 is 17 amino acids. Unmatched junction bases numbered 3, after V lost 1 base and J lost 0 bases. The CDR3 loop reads CASSQGVAGANTGELFF. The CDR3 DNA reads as TGTGCCAGCAGCCAAGGGGTAGCGGGAGCGAACACCGGGGAGCTGTTTTTT.

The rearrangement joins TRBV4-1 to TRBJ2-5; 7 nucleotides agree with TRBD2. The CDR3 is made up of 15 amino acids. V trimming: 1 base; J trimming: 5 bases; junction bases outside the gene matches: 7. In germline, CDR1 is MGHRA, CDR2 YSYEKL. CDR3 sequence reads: CASSQAGTTRETQYF. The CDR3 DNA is TGCGCCAGCAGCCAAGCAGGGACTACTCGCGAGACCCAGTACTTC.

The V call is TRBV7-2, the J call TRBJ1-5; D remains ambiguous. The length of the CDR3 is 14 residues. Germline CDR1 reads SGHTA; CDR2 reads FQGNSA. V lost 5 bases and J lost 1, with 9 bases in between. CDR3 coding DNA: TGTGCCAGCAGCGCGTCTAGGAGCAATCAGCCCCAGCATTTT. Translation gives CASSASRSNQPQHF.

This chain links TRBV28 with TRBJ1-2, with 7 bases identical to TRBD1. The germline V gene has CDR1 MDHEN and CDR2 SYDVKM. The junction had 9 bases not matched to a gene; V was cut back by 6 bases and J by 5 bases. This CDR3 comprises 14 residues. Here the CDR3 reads CASRQGTVGYGYTF. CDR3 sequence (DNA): TGTGCCAGCAGGCAAGGGACAGTCGGGTATGGCTACACCTTC.

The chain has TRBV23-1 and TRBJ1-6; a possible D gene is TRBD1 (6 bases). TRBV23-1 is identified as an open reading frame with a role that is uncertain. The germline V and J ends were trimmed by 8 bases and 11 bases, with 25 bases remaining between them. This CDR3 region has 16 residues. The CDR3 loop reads CASGASWGGAWTPLHF. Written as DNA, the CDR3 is TGCGCCAGCGGAGCCTCTTGGGGGGGCGCGTGGACACCCCTCCACTTT.

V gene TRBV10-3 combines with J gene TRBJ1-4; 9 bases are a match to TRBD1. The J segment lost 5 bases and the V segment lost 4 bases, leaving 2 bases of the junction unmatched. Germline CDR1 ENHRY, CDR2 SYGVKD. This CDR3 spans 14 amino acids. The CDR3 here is CAISVDRGNEKLFF. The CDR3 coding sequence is TGTGCCATCAGTGTCGACAGGGGGAATGAAAAACTGTTTTTT.

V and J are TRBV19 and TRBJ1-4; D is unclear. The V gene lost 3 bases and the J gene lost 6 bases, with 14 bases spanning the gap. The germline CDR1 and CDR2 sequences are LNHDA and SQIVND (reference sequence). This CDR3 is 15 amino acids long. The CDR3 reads CASSISATVDEKLFF. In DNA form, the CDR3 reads TGTGCCAGTAGTATTTCGGCGACTGTGGATGAAAAACTGTTTTTT.

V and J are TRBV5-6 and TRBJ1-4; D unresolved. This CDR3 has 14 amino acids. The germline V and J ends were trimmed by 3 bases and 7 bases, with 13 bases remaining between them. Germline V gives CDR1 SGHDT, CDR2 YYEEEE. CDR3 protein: CASSSVRRSEKLFF. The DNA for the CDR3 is TGTGCCAGCAGCTCCGTTAGGCGGAGTGAAAAACTGTTTTTT.

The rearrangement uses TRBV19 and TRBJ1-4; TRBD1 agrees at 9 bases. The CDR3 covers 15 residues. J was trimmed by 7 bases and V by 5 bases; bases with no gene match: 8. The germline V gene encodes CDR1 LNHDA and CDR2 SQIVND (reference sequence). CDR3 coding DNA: TGTGCCAGTAGTTCACAGGGGGCGCCTGGTGAAAAACTGTTTTTT. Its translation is CASSSQGAPGEKLFF.

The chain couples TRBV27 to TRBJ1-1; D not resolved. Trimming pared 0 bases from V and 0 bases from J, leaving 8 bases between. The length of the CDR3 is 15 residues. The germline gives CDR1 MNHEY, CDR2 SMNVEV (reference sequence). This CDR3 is CASSLSVQVNTEAFF. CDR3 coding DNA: TGTGCCAGCAGTTTATCCGTCCAGGTGAACACTGAAGCTTTCTTT.

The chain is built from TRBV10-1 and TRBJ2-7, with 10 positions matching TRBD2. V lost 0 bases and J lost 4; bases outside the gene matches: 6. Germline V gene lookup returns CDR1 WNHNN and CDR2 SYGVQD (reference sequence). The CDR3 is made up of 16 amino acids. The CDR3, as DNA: TGCGCCAGCAGTGAGTCGCGACTAGCGGGTCGTTACGAGCAGTACTTC. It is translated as CASSESRLAGRYEQYF.

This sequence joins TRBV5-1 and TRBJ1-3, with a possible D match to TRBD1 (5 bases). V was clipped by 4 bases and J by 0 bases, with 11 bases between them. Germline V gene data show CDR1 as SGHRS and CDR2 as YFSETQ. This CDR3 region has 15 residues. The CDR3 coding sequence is TGCGCCAGCAGCGCCGGGGGACTCTCTGGAAACACCATATATTTT. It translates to CASSAGGLSGNTIYF.

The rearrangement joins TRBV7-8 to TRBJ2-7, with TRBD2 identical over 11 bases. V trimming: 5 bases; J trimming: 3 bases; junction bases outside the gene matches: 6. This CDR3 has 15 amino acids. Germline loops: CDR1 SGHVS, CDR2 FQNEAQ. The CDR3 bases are TGTGCCAGCAGCCCCAATAGCGGGAGGGTCTACGAGCAGTACTTC. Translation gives CASSPNSGRVYEQYF.